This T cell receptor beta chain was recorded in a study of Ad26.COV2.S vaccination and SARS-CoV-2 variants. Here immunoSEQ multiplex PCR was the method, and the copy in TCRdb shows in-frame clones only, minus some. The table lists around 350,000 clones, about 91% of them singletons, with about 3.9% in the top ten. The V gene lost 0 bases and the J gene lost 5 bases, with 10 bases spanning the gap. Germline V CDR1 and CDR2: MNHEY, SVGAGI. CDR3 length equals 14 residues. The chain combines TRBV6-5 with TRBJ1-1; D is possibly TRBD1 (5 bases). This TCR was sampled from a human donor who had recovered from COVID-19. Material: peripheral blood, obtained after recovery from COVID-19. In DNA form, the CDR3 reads TGTGCCAGCAGTTACTCGACTCCAGGGACTGAAGCTTTCTTT. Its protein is CASSYSTPGTEAFF.